Listed below are T cell receptor beta chains from one sample, sequenced in a study of blood T cells in healthy people across ages. TCRdb ran MiXCR on the 5' RACE reads and lists one entry per CDR3 protein. The top ten clones hold 9.4% of a sample with over 750,000 distinct CDR3 sequences, 20% to 30% of them seen once. The sample was also reused in another study, on T cells of mothers and their children.

Sequencing was performed on blood. The receptors were gathered from a boy aged 10-17 years in good health. CDR3s include the opening cysteine and the closing phenylalanine or tryptophan. D genes are given only for firm matches. Not every row has a clone size; where given, it reads once, few, many or a size class.

clone_size j_call d_call v_call cdr3_nt cdr3_aa
few TRBJ2-5 NA TRBV20-1 TGCAGTGCTAATCCGCAGATTGCGGGTCTAGGAGGGCAAGAGACCCAGTACTTC CSANPQIAGLGGQETQYF
many TRBJ1-6 TRBD1 TRBV29-1 TGCAGCGTTGCTACAGGGGGCAATTCACCCCTCCACTTT CSVATGGNSPLHF
NA TRBJ2-3 NA TRBV9 TGTGCCAGCCCCACTGGCGGGAATACGCAGTATTTT CASPTGGNTQYF
NA TRBJ1-1 NA TRBV27 TGTGCCAGCAGGAGGATGCAGGGAGAAGCTTTCTTT CASRRMQGEAFF
NA TRBJ1-1 NA TRBV7-9 TGTGCCAGCAGATGGGGGGGCGCGACTGAAGCTTTCTTT CASRWGGATEAFF
many TRBJ2-5 TRBD2 TRBV7-2 TGTGCCAGCAGCTCCCGGCTAGCGGGAGGTCCAGAGACCCAGTACTTC CASSSRLAGGPETQYF
few TRBJ2-7 NA TRBV27 TGTGCCAGCAGTTTATCGGCGGGAACCTACGAGCAGTACTTC CASSLSAGTYEQYF
few TRBJ2-3 NA TRBV7-3 TGTGCCAGCAGTTTGTCCTTCAGCCTACGCACAGATACGCAGTATTTT CASSLSFSLRTDTQYF
NA TRBJ2-5 NA TRBV6-2/TRBV6-3 TGTGCCAGCAGTTGGGGTAGCGTTGGGACCCAGTACTTC CASSWGSVGTQYF
many TRBJ2-4 NA TRBV5-6 TGTGCCAGCAGCTTTGGAGACATTCAGTACTTC CASSFGDIQYF
NA TRBJ2-5 NA TRBV29-1 TGCAGCGTTGGGGGTGGCAGGCTTCAAGAGACCCAGTACTTC CSVGGGRLQETQYF
NA TRBJ2-5 NA TRBV7-2 TGTGCCAGCAGCACCCGACAGACCCTACGGGAGACCCAGTACTTC CASSTRQTLRETQYF
few TRBJ2-7 NA TRBV7-9 TGTGCCAGCAGCCACCGGGACACACCCTACGAGCAGTACTTC CASSHRDTPYEQYF
NA TRBJ2-7 TRBD2 TRBV20-1 TGCAGTGCTAGATCTAGCGGGAGGTACGAGCAGTACTTC CSARSSGRYEQYF
NA TRBJ1-5 TRBD1 TRBV29-1 TGCAGCGTGTACAGGGGTAGCAATCAGCCCCAGCATTTT CSVYRGSNQPQHF
NA TRBJ2-1 TRBD2 TRBV20-1 TGCAGTGCAGGAGCGGGAGAGCGTGAGCAGTTCTTC CSAGAGEREQFF
NA TRBJ2-2 NA TRBV12-3/TRBV12-4 TGTGCCAGCAGTTTAACGGACACCGGGGAGCTGTTTTTT CASSLTDTGELFF
NA TRBJ2-7 NA TRBV5-1 TGCGCCAGCAGCTACGGGTTGGGTTTACCCTACGAGCAGTACTTC CASSYGLGLPYEQYF
few TRBJ1-1 NA TRBV5-1 TGCGCCAGCAGCCACGGGACATTGAACACTGAAGCTTTCTTT CASSHGTLNTEAFF
NA TRBJ1-4 NA TRBV15 TGTGCCACCAGGGGGGATGAAAAACTGTTTTTT CATRGDEKLFF
NA TRBJ2-1 NA TRBV7-3 TGTGCCAGCAGCTTAAGCGGGGGCCGGAATGAGCAGTTCTTC CASSLSGGRNEQFF
few TRBJ2-5 TRBD2 TRBV14 TGTGCCAGCAGCCAGAGGCGGGAGGGCCCTCAACAGACCCAGTACTTC CASSQRREGPQQTQYF
once TRBJ1-3 NA TRBV7-9 TGTGCCAGCAGCTTCGGGACGCAAGGAAACACCATATATTTT CASSFGTQGNTIYF
few TRBJ2-7 NA TRBV29-1 TGCAGCGTTGAAACAGGAGACACACCCTACGAGCAGTACTTC CSVETGDTPYEQYF